A selection of T cell receptor beta chains follows, all from one sample in a study of T cell repertoires in cytomegalovirus infection. Via MiXCR, TCRdb re-called the reads, giving one row per CDR3 protein. The repertoire holds about 920,000 distinct CDR3 sequences, with roughly 30% as singletons. These receptors are not linked to any known antigen. The input for sequencing was cultured CD8+ T cells from PBMCs, taken from culture after CMV antigen stimulation. The receptors come from a human donor in good health (CMV status not recorded). Some clones in this sample may be carry-over from other donors' samples. The CDR3 runs from the conserved cysteine through the conserved F or W. D genes are given only for firm matches. Clone size, where shown, is once, few, many, or a class for clones that have expanded.

j_call,d_call,v_call,clone_size,cdr3_nt,cdr3_aa
TRBJ1-1,.,TRBV6-1,.,TGTGCCAGCAGGGGCGACACCAACACTGAAGCTTTCTTT,CASRGDTNTEAFF
TRBJ2-2,TRBD1,TRBV2,.,TGTGCCAGCAGCTCTGGGACAGGGGTAGGGGAGCTGTTTTTT,CASSSGTGVGELFF
TRBJ1-3,.,TRBV14,.,TGTGCCAGCAGCCAAGTTGGGACTTTGGGAAACACCATATATTTT,CASSQVGTLGNTIYF
TRBJ1-3,.,TRBV12-3/TRBV12-4,few,TGTGCCAGCAGCCCCACAGGGTTAGGAAACACCATATATTTT,CASSPTGLGNTIYF
TRBJ2-5,TRBD2,TRBV20-1,.,TGCAGTGCTAGACAGCCTAGCGGGCAAGAGACCCAGTACTTC,CSARQPSGQETQYF
TRBJ1-1,TRBD1,TRBV7-2,many,TGTGCCAGCAGCTTAACGTCGCAGGGGGCGGGGGTGAACACTGAAGCTTTCTTT,CASSLTSQGAGVNTEAFF
TRBJ2-2,.,TRBV12-3/TRBV12-4,.,TGTGCCAGCAGTTTCGGGGGCGGGTCGAACACCGGGGAGCTGTTTTTT,CASSFGGGSNTGELFF
TRBJ1-4,.,TRBV14,once,TGTGCCAGCAGCCTTTTCCACCCGACCCGGGGTGAAAAACTGTTTTTT,CASSLFHPTRGEKLFF
TRBJ2-3,.,TRBV7-9,many,TGTGCCAGCAGCCGCACGGTCGGGGCCGGGTCAGATACGCAGTATTTT,CASSRTVGAGSDTQYF
TRBJ1-1,.,TRBV20-1,.,TGCAGTGCTCCCTGGGTCACTGAAGCTTTCTTT,CSAPWVTEAFF
TRBJ1-5,TRBD1,TRBV6-1,many,TGTGCCAGCAGTGTGACAGGGGATAGCAATCAGCCCCAGCATTTT,CASSVTGDSNQPQHF
TRBJ1-2,.,TRBV27,few,TGTGCCAGCAGTTTAGATGTATCCGGTGGCTACACCTTC,CASSLDVSGGYTF
TRBJ1-6,.,TRBV7-9,few,TGTGCCAGCAGCCCCTGGGGGACCGCCGATTCACCCCTCCACTTT,CASSPWGTADSPLHF
TRBJ1-1,.,TRBV7-6,few,TGTGCCAGCAGCTTACAGGACACGAACACTGAAGCTTTCTTT,CASSLQDTNTEAFF
TRBJ2-5,.,TRBV12-3/TRBV12-4,many,TGTGCCAGCAGTTTCGGACAGTCCCAAGAGACCCAGTACTTC,CASSFGQSQETQYF
TRBJ1-1,.,TRBV28,.,TGTGCCAGCAGGAGGGGGACGGTGGAAGCTTTCTTT,CASRRGTVEAFF
TRBJ1-5,TRBD1,TRBV28,few,TGTGCCAGCAGTTCCACAGGGGGCAACAATCAGCCCCAGCATTTT,CASSSTGGNNQPQHF
TRBJ1-2,.,TRBV12-3/TRBV12-4,few,TGTGCCAGCAGTTTTCCGCGAGGGACTGAGAACTATGGCTACACCTTC,CASSFPRGTENYGYTF
TRBJ1-5,TRBD1,TRBV19,few,TGTGCCAGTAGTATCTTTCGGACAGGGAACAGCCAGCCCCAGCATTTT,CASSIFRTGNSQPQHF
TRBJ1-3,.,TRBV12-3/TRBV12-4,.,TGTGCCAGCAGTTTCCCGTTGGGTTCTGGAAACACCATATATTTT,CASSFPLGSGNTIYF
TRBJ1-2,.,TRBV27,.,TGTGCCACCGCACAGGGAGATGGCTACACCTTC,CATAQGDGYTF
TRBJ2-2,TRBD1,TRBV4-2,.,TGTGTCAGCAGCCAAGATCCAGGGGGCTCCCCCACCGGGGAGCTGTTTTTT,CVSSQDPGGSPTGELFF
TRBJ2-5,.,TRBV14,.,TGTGCCAGCAGCCAATCCGAAGAGACCCAGTACTTC,CASSQSEETQYF
TRBJ1-2,.,TRBV4-1,few,TGCGCCAGCAGCCAAGAAACGGGTGGCTACACCTTC,CASSQETGGYTF
TRBJ2-1,.,TRBV5-6,.,TGTGCCAGCAGCTTGCAGGGTCGCGTGCAGTTCTTC,CASSLQGRVQFF
TRBJ2-7,.,TRBV6-6,.,TGTGCCAGCGCCGGGGACCAGCAGTACTTC,CASAGDQQYF
TRBJ2-5,.,TRBV20-1,.,TGCAGTGCCGATCAAATACAAGAGACCCAGTACTTC,CSADQIQETQYF
TRBJ2-1,.,TRBV14,.,TGTGCCAGCAGCCAAGTAGATTCCCCTTCCTACAATGAGCAGTTCTTC,CASSQVDSPSYNEQFF
TRBJ2-3,.,TRBV7-2,few,TGTGCCAGCAGCTTAGAGGGCAAAAGGACGCAGTATTTT,CASSLEGKRTQYF
TRBJ1-1,.,TRBV5-1,.,TGCGCCAGCAGCTTAACGAAAATGAGCACTGAAGCTTTCTTT,CASSLTKMSTEAFF
TRBJ2-5,.,TRBV25-1,.,TGTGCCAGCAGTGAATATCTACACCCGGAGACCCAGTACTTC,CASSEYLHPETQYF
TRBJ1-2,.,TRBV9,.,TGTGCCAGCAGCGCCCGGACCTATGGCTACACCTTC,CASSARTYGYTF
TRBJ1-2,.,TRBV19,.,TGTGCCAGTAGTCCCCAGGTTTTCTATGGCTACACCTTC,CASSPQVFYGYTF
TRBJ2-3,TRBD1,TRBV6-6,.,TGTGCCAGCAGTTACTCCTCGGGACAGGGGGGAACAGATACGCAGTATTTT,CASSYSSGQGGTDTQYF
TRBJ1-1,TRBD1,TRBV29-1,.,TGCAGCGCAGGGGGGGAGACTGAAGCTTTCTTT,CSAGGETEAFF
TRBJ2-7,TRBD1,TRBV6-2/TRBV6-3,.,TGTGCCAGCAGTTACATCCGAATAGGGGACAGTCACTACGAGCAGTACTTC,CASSYIRIGDSHYEQYF
TRBJ1-1,.,TRBV7-2,many,TGTGCCAGCAGCTTCCCACCAGGGTCGAGCACTGAAGCTTTCTTT,CASSFPPGSSTEAFF
TRBJ1-2,.,TRBV6-5,few,TGTGCCAGCAGTTACCTACTAGGGGGGTTGAACGACTATGGCTACACCTTC,CASSYLLGGLNDYGYTF
TRBJ1-2,.,TRBV6-6,many,TGTGCCAGCAGTTCCGCACGGCGGACAGAGAACTATGGCTACACCTTC,CASSSARRTENYGYTF
TRBJ1-5,TRBD1,TRBV4-3,.,TGCGCCAGCAGCCAAGAATTTTGGACAGGGGGGTCGCTTAGCAATCAGCCCCAGCATTTT,CASSQEFWTGGSLSNQPQHF
TRBJ2-2,.,TRBV19,.,TGTGCCAGTAGGGACCGTGGGTGGCCTGAGCCCGCCACCGGGGAGCTGTTTTTT,CASRDRGWPEPATGELFF
TRBJ1-2,TRBD1,TRBV6-5,.,TGTGCCAGCAGACTGGGGGCAGGGGGGGAAGGCTACACCTTC,CASRLGAGGEGYTF
TRBJ1-5,.,TRBV4-2,few,TGTGCCAGCAGCCAAGATAGAAGGGGCGGGAGTCAGCCCCAGCATTTT,CASSQDRRGGSQPQHF
TRBJ2-5,TRBD2,TRBV18,.,TGTGCCAGCTCACCGAACCGGACTAGCGGGACACAAGAGACCCAGTACTTC,CASSPNRTSGTQETQYF
TRBJ2-5,.,TRBV28,few,TGTGCCAGCAGACTGAGGGGAGGGGGGGAGACCCAGTACTTC,CASRLRGGGETQYF
TRBJ2-5,.,TRBV7-6,many,TGTGCCAGCGGTGGAAGGACAGTCAAAGAGACCCAGTACTTC,CASGGRTVKETQYF
TRBJ1-2,.,TRBV27,few,TGTGCCAGCAGGGGGTGGGCCAAGGGGTATGGCTACACCTTC,CASRGWAKGYGYTF
TRBJ1-1,.,TRBV12-3/TRBV12-4,.,TGTGCCAGCAGTTTATTCCAGGGGAACACTGAAGCTTTCTTT,CASSLFQGNTEAFF
TRBJ1-1,.,TRBV4-3,few,TGCGCCAGCAGCCAAGGCAGGTGGTCGAACACTGAAGCTTTCTTT,CASSQGRWSNTEAFF
TRBJ1-1,.,TRBV28,.,TGTGCCAGCCACGACCCAACGGACACTGAAGCTTTCTTT,CASHDPTDTEAFF
TRBJ2-3,TRBD2,TRBV5-4,.,TGTGCCAGCAGCCCATGGACTAGCGGGGGGGATCCGGATACGCAGTATTTT,CASSPWTSGGDPDTQYF
TRBJ2-2,TRBD2,TRBV10-3,.,TGTGCCATCAGACTCTTGGGGGGGACCAACACCGGGGAGCTGTTTTTT,CAIRLLGGTNTGELFF
TRBJ1-4,.,TRBV6-5,.,TGTGCCAGCCGACTGTCTAAGGGCGCCTATAATGAAAAACTGTTTTTT,CASRLSKGAYNEKLFF
TRBJ2-7,.,TRBV5-6,.,TGTGCCAGCAGCGCGTACAGGGACCTTGTGGCCGAGCAGTACTTC,CASSAYRDLVAEQYF
TRBJ1-1,TRBD1,TRBV15,.,TGTGCCACCAGCAACCCGGGACAGGGGAACACTGAAGCTTTCTTT,CATSNPGQGNTEAFF
TRBJ2-2,.,TRBV11-3,.,TGTGCCAGCAGCCAAGCTCCTAGCGAAAAAGACACCGGGGAGCTGTTTTTT,CASSQAPSEKDTGELFF
TRBJ2-1,TRBD1,TRBV7-6,many,TGTGCCAGCAGCTCCGGGACAGGGGACTACAATGAGCAGTTCTTC,CASSSGTGDYNEQFF
TRBJ2-7,.,TRBV7-4,few,TGTGCCAGCAGCTCCCCACTCTCCTACGAGCAGTACTTC,CASSSPLSYEQYF
TRBJ1-2,.,TRBV7-9,many,TGTGCCAGCAGGGAGATGGATGACTATGGCTACACCTTC,CASREMDDYGYTF